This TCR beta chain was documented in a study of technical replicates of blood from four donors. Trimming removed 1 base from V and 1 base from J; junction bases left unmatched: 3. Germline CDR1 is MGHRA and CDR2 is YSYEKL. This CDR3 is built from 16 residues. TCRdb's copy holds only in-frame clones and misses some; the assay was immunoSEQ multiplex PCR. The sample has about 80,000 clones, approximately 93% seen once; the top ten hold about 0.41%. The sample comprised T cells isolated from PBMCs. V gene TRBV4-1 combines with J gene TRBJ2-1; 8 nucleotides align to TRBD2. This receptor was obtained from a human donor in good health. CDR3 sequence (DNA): TGCGCCAGCAGCCAAGCCGGGACTAGATCCTACAATGAGCAGTTCTTC. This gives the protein CASSQAGTRSYNEQFF.